Listed here are 13 T cell receptor beta chains from one sample, sequenced in a study of shared clonotypes between healthy human individuals (dated by TCRdb to 2018 to 2020). Library preparation used the immunoSEQ multiplex PCR assay. In TCRdb, the immuneACCESS table is reduced to in-frame sequences with V and J assigned. These tables do not hold every clone; where another copy was compared, an unresolved V gene accounts for under half, and the others remain unexplained. The sample includes a few hundred thousand clones, with just over 65% observed a single time. Over 8.5% of the sample rests with the top ten. The material sequenced was memory CD4+ T cells sorted from blood. Explained via the paper, the cell subset or site label denotes: CD45RA-negative fraction. These receptors were obtained from a man younger than 40 in good health.

V usage is TRBV15 and J usage is TRBJ2-2; possible D gene TRBD1, 6 bases. In germline, CDR1 is LNHNV, CDR2 YYDKDF (reference sequence). The CDR3 is 15 amino acids. Between the trimmed V and J ends, which lost 5 bases and 5 bases, there was a span of 15 bases. The CDR3 nucleotides read TGTGCCACCAGCGTAGACAGGTTCCTGACCGGGGAGCTGTTTTTT. Translating it yields CATSVDRFLTGELFF.

V and J are TRBV2 and TRBJ2-3; 9 bases line up with TRBD1. The CDR3 is 15 amino acids. The germline gives CDR1 SNHLY, CDR2 FYNNEI. With V trimmed by 5 bases and J by 2 bases, 5 bases remained unmatched. For the CDR3, the DNA is TGTGCCAGCAGTACCCGGGACAGGGACACAGATACGCAGTATTTT. Protein: CASSTRDRDTDTQYF. Full variable domain (outside the CDR3, taken from reference TRBV2 and TRBJ2-3): EPEVTQTPSHQVTQMGQEVILRCVPISNHLYFYWYRQILGQKVEFLVSFYNNEISEKSEIFDDQFSVERPDGSNFTLKIRSTKLEDSAMYFCASSTRDRDTDTQYFGPGTRLTVL.

The CDR3 nucleotides are TGTGCCAGCGCTCGCATGGACACCGGGGAGCTGTTTTTT. Amino acids: CASARMDTGELFF. The genes are TRBV2 and TRBJ2-2, with D hard to call. V was pared by 8 bases and J by 3 bases, with 10 bases between. The CDR3 covers 13 residues. CDR1 is SNHLY, CDR2 FYNNEI, per germline.

The CDR3 DNA follows: TGTGCCAGCAGCTCCCAGGGGCTGGGGATCTATGGCTACACCTTC. It specifies CASSSQGLGIYGYTF. The rearrangement uses TRBV7-2 and TRBJ1-2, with TRBD1 as a possible D gene (6 bases). The CDR3 totals 15 residues. V shed 4 bases and J shed 4 bases, with 16 bases lying between them. CDR1 SGHTA and CDR2 FQGNSA come from the germline V gene.

This clone has at least ten counts. The chain links TRBV2 to TRBJ2-6; D is possibly TRBD1 (6 bases). CDR3 size: 15 residues. V lost 3 bases, J lost 4 bases, and 10 bases lay in between. Germline assignment: CDR1 SNHLY and CDR2 FYNNEI. DNA for the CDR3: TGTGCCAGCAGTGAGACGGGGACAGGGGCCAACGTCCTGACTTTC. It specifies CASSETGTGANVLTF.

V usage is TRBV11-2 and J usage is TRBJ1-5; possible D gene TRBD1, 6 bases. The CDR3 contains 13 residues. With 3 bases removed from V and 5 bases from J, the gap between germline ends came to 8 bases. Germline V gives CDR1 SGHAT, CDR2 FQNNGV. The CDR3 DNA reads TGTGCCAGCAGCTTGGGGGGCGATCAGCCCCAGCATTTT. Amino acid sequence: CASSLGGDQPQHF. The full variable domain, in which reference TRBV11-2 and TRBJ1-5 provide the parts outside the CDR3, is EAGVAQSPRYKIIEKRQSVAFWCNPISGHATLYWYQQILGQGPKLLIQFQNNGVVDDSQLPKDRFSAERLKGVDSTLKIQPAKLEDSAVYLCASSLGGDQPQHFGDGTRLSIL.

CDR3 region: CASSHASRQGSNTEAFF. In DNA form, the CDR3 reads TGTGCCAGTTCCCATGCCTCCAGACAGGGGAGCAACACTGAAGCTTTCTTT. V gene TRBV25-1 combines with J gene TRBJ1-1; 8 bases agree with TRBD1. The trim removed 9 bases at V and 2 bases at J, leaving 17 bases unmatched. This CDR3 comprises 17 residues. Germline V gene lookup returns CDR1 MGHDK and CDR2 SYGVNS.

This chain joins TRBV7-2 and TRBJ1-1, with D possibly matching TRBD1 (5 bases). From germline, CDR1 is SGHTA and CDR2 FQGNSA. The CDR3 totals 15 residues. The V and J ends lost 5 bases and 1 base respectively, with 14 bases between them. The CDR3 nucleotides are TGTGCCAGCAGCCCCCGCCAGGGTTGGAACACTGAAGCTTTCTTT. This encodes CASSPRQGWNTEAFF.

The gene calls are TRBV7-2 and TRBJ2-7; TRBD2 aligns across 8 bases. Germline CDR1 SGHTA, CDR2 FQGNSA. Trimming took 1 base from V and 4 from J; bases not matched to a gene: 6. This CDR3 is 15 amino acids long. CDR3 loop: CASSLEAGVMYEQYF. The CDR3 region has the DNA TGTGCCAGCAGCTTAGAAGCGGGAGTGATGTACGAGCAGTACTTC.

The rearrangement joins TRBV11-3 to TRBJ2-1; 11 bases match TRBD2. Germline V lookup: CDR1 SGHNT, CDR2 YENEEA. The CDR3 spans 18 residues. V was clipped by 4 bases and J by 1 base; unmatched bases: 9. The CDR3 coding sequence is TGTGCCAGCAGCTCGCTAGCGGGAGGTCGCGGATCCTACAATGAGCAGTTCTTC. This sequence encodes CASSSLAGGRGSYNEQFF.

This clone appeared a few times. The chain recombines TRBV19 with TRBJ2-7; D gene uncertain. Trimming took off 10 bases at V and 0 bases at J, with 16 bases between the two ends. The germline V gene has CDR1 LNHDA and CDR2 SQIVND (reference sequence). This CDR3 region has 14 residues. CDR3 loop: CATSPVPDSYEQYF. CDR3 DNA: TGTGCCACCTCTCCCGTGCCCGACTCCTACGAGCAGTACTTC.

V gene TRBV10-3 combines with J gene TRBJ2-1; unclear D gene. Trimming removed 0 bases from V and 8 bases from J, with 11 bases in between. From germline, CDR1 is ENHRY and CDR2 SYGVKD. The CDR3 spans 14 residues. The CDR3 region is CAISESGPEHEQFF. In DNA form, the CDR3 reads TGTGCCATCAGTGAGTCGGGCCCTGAACATGAGCAGTTCTTC.

Only one count was recorded for this clone. As DNA, the CDR3 is TGTGCCTGGAGTGGGGGGCAGGGCCACTCTGGAAACACCATATATTTT. It encodes CAWSGGQGHSGNTIYF. J is TRBJ1-3 and V is TRBV30; D possibly corresponds to TRBD1 (6 bases). Germline assignment: CDR1 GTSNPN and CDR2 SVGIG (reference sequence). The CDR3 contains 16 residues. Trimming left V 1 base short and J 0 bases short, with 13 bases between.